The clone carrying this T cell receptor beta chain was seen only a few times. Its antigen is as yet unknown. TCRdb used MiXCR to reprocess the 5' RACE reads, holding one entry per CDR3 protein. The table records tens of thousands of distinct CDR3 sequences, 6% to 9.5% of them present only once. This record belongs to a study of T-cell memory formation after mild COVID-19. Study-wide findings and caveats: Some clones that responded were present in memory (sampled pre-infection), which suggests cross-reactive memory joined.

Germline CDR1 and CDR2: KGHSH and LQKENI. The CDR3 is 16 amino acids. V lost 3 bases to trimming and J lost 1 base, with 15 bases between them. Specimen: PBMCs or a T cell subset sorted from them (not recorded which). This rearrangement joins TRBV18 to TRBJ1-1, with a possible D match to TRBD1 (5 bases). The TCR sequence derives from a man younger than 35 who had mild COVID-19 (a few samples of this study predate the infection). Cell type and time point are not known. The CDR3 is CASSPQSLGQNTEAFF. DNA for the CDR3: TGTGCCAGCTCACCCCAAAGTCTGGGGCAGAACACTGAAGCTTTCTTT.